The clone carrying this T cell receptor beta chain was counted a single time. These data belong to a study of T cells in localized non-small cell lung cancer. The CDR3 has 11 residues. V lost 8 bases, J lost 8 bases, and 11 bases lay in between. In germline, CDR1 is SNHLY, CDR2 FYNNEI. The protocol was immunoSEQ multiplex PCR, while the TCRdb copy is restricted to in-frame clones and leaves out a portion. The sample has 130,000 or so clones, around 89% seen once. The receptor comes from a female donor aged 60 or older with stage I lung adenocarcinoma. Sample: peripheral blood, taken before any cancer treatment. V is TRBV2 and J is TRBJ2-3; D call uncertain. The CDR3 DNA follows: TGTGCCAGCGAGGCCGCTCGTACGCAGTATTTT. Its protein is CASEAARTQYF.